This T cell receptor beta chain originates from a study of blood T cells in healthy people across ages. The germline CDR1 and CDR2 sequences are SGHDT and YYEEEE. The CDR3 is made up of 14 amino acids. It was with a sample-barcoded 5' primer and a J-beta primer mix that a second PCR of roughly 7 to 12 cycles was run. TCRdb reprocessed the 5' RACE reads with MiXCR, giving one entry per CDR3 protein. The sample contains about 560,000 distinct CDR3 sequences, about 27% of which appear only once. As to this clonotype: One junction end disagrees with the germline gene, perhaps due to a read error.

The same sample was also used in a study of T cells of mothers and their children. From that paper: Related mother-child pairs showed slightly higher but non-significant overlap than unrelated pairs.

Sequencing was carried out using blood. The source is a boy aged 2-15 years in good health. The V and J genes are TRBV5-6 and TRBJ2-7, with 14 bases fitting TRBD2. The CDR3 coding sequence is TGTGCCAGCACCCCCGGACTAGCGGGAGGCGAGCAGCACTTC. It codes for CASTPGLAGGEQHF.